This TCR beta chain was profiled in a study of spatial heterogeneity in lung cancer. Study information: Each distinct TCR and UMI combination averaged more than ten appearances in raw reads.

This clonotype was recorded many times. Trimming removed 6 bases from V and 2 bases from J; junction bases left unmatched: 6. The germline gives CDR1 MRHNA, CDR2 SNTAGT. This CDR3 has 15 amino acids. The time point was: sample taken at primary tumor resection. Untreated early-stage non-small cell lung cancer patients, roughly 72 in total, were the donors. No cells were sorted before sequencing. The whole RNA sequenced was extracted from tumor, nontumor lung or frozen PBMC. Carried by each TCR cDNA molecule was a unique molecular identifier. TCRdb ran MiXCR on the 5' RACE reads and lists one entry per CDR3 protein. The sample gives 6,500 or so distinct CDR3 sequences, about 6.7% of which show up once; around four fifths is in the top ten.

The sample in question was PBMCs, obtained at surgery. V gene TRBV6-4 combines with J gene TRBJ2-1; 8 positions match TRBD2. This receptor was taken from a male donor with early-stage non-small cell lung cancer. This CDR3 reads CASSPSGSPYNEQFF. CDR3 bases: TGTGCCAGCAGCCCCAGCGGGAGCCCCTACAATGAGCAGTTCTTC.